The clone carrying this T cell receptor (beta chain) appeared once. CDR1 and CDR2 (germline): GTSNPN, SVGIG (reference sequence). The ends were cut back, 3 bases at V and 2 bases at J, with 13 bases in the middle. The CDR3 has 15 residues. The sample originates from a study of T cell responses to AZD1222 COVID-19 vaccine. Clones were read by immunoSEQ multiplex PCR, and TCRdb kept only the in-frame ones, dropping some. The top ten hold approximately 1.5% of the sample, which has about 92,000 clones, roughly nine tenths seen once. The chain carries TRBV30 and TRBJ2-2; D ambiguous. The sequenced sample was peripheral blood, obtained on day 0 of AZD1222 vaccination. This sequence originates from an adult in good health. The CDR3 loop reads CAWSGTPRNTGELFF. The DNA of the CDR3 is TGTGCCTGGAGCGGCACCCCCAGAAACACCGGGGAGCTGTTTTTT.